The clone carrying this T cell receptor (beta chain) showed up just a few times. Its antigen is as yet unknown. The data stem from a study of neoadjuvant nivolumab and ipilimumab in lung cancer. General observations from the study: Pretherapy blood TCR richness correlated positively with resected tumor richness. Only two of four nivolumab-treated tumors gained richness and clonality by surgery.

Germline lookup yields CDR1 SGHAT and CDR2 FQDESV (reference sequence). Trimming left V 5 bases short and J 5 bases short, with 10 bases between. The CDR3 spans 13 residues. The table came from immunoSEQ multiplex PCR; TCRdb's copy has only in-frame clones and leaves some out. Of some 29,000 clones in the sample, approximately 83% were seen once. The clonotype originates from an adult with non-small cell lung cancer. The material sequenced was tumor tissue, taken after neoadjuvant nivolumab, alone or with ipilimumab, at or shortly before surgery. This chain uses TRBV11-1 with TRBJ2-1, with D uncertain. In nucleotides, the CDR3 is TGTGCCAGCAGCCCATGGGGAAACAATGAGCAGTTCTTC. Its translation: CASSPWGNNEQFF.